This note documents a single T cell receptor beta chain sequence. What it recognizes is unknown. The PCR ran on 60 Vbeta and 13 Jbeta primers. Produced via immunoSEQ multiplex PCR; TCRdb's table is partial and in-frame only. The profile shows about 100,000 clones, roughly 78% of them singletons. The data originate from a study of cytomegalovirus exposure and HLA in healthy donors. General study results and limits: One variant, a missense change in DCLRE1C, was linked in a later analysis to TCR beta V- and J-gene trimming. TCR beta sequences reportedly predicted the HLA-A and HLA-B alleles of most subjects accurately. Most TCR sequences showed up rarely, but some public TCRs showed up in many donors. By HLA locus, TCR association rates varied in a later analysis, with DRB1 showing the most and HLA-C the fewest.

This clonotype was obtained from a woman in her sixties in good health and CMV-seronegative. The source material was PBMCs.

The CDR3 is CASSSGNTIYF. The CDR3 nucleotides read TGTGCCAGCAGCTCAGGAAACACCATATATTTT. This chain links TRBV7-6 with TRBJ1-3; D gene ambiguous. Germline V gene lookup returns CDR1 SGHVS and CDR2 FNYEAQ. V was shortened by 4 bases and J by 4 bases, with 2 bases between the two germline ends. This CDR3 is 11 amino acids long.